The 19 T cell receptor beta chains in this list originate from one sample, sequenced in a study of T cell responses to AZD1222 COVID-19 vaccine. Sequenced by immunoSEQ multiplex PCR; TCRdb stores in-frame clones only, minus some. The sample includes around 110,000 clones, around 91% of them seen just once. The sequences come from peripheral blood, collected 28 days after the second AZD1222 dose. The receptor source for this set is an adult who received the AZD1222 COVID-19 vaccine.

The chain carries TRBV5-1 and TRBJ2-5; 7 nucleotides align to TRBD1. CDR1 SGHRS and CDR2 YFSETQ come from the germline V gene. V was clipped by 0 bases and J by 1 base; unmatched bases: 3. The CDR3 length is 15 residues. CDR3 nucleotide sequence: TGCGCCAGCAGCTTGGAGGGACAGCCCCAAGAGACCCAGTACTTC. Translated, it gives CASSLEGQPQETQYF.

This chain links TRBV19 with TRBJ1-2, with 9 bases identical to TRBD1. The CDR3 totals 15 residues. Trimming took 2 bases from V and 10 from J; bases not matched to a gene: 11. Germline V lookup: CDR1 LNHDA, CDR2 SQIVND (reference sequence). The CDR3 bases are TGTGCCAGTAGTATATCGGGGACAGGGCCCAAAGTCTACACCTTC. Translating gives CASSISGTGPKVYTF.

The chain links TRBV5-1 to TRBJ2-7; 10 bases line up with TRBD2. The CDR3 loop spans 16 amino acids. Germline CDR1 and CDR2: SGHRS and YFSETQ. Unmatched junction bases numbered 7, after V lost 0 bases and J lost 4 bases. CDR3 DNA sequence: TGCGCCAGCAGCTTGGCCGGGACTAGCGTCGGATACGAGCAGTACTTC. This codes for CASSLAGTSVGYEQYF.

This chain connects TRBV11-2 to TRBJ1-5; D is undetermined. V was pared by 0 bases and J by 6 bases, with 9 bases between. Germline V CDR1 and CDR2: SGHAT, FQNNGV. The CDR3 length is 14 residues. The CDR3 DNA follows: TGTGCCAGCAGCTTAGATGGGGAGGTTCAGCCCCAGCATTTT. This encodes CASSLDGEVQPQHF.

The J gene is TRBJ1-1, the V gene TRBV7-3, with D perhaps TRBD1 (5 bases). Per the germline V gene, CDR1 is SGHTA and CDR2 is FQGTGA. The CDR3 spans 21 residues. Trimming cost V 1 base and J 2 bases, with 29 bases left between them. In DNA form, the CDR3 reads TGTGCCAGCAGCTTAAACCCCCCCTCGGCAGGGATGGGGTCCTCAAACACTGAAGCTTTCTTT. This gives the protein CASSLNPPSAGMGSSNTEAFF.

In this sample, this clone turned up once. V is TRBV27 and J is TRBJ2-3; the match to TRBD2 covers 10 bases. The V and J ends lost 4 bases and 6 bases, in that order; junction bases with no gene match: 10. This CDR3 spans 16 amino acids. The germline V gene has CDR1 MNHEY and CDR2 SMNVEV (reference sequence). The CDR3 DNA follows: TGTGCCAGCAGTTCCCGACTAGCGGGCCGTTGGGATACGCAGTATTTT. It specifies CASSSRLAGRWDTQYF.

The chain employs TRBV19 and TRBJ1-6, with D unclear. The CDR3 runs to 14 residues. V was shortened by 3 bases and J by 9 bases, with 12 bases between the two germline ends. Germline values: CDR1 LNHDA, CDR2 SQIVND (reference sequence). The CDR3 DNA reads TGTGCCAGTAGTATGAACAGCGGGATTTCACCCCTCCACTTT. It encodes CASSMNSGISPLHF.

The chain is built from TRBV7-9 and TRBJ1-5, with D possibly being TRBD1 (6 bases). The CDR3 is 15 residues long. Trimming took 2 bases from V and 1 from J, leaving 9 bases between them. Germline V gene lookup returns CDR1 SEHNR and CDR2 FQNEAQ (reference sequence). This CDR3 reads CASSLTGMSNQPQHF. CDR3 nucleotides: TGTGCCAGCAGCTTAACAGGGATGAGCAATCAGCCCCAGCATTTT.

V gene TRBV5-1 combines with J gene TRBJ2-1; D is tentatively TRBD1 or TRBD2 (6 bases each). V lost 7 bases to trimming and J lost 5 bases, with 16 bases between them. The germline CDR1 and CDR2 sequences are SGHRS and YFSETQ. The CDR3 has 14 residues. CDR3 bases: TGCGCCAGCCAGAAGGGGGAGGACCACAATGAGCAGTTCTTC. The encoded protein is CASQKGEDHNEQFF.

In nucleotides, the CDR3 is TGCGCCAGCAGCTCCTACAGAGATACGCAGTATTTT. It encodes CASSSYRDTQYF. V usage is TRBV5-1 and J usage is TRBJ2-3; D remains unclear. Germline V gene data show CDR1 as SGHRS and CDR2 as YFSETQ. This CDR3 is built from 12 residues. Deletions cut 3 bases from V and 5 bases from J, with 7 bases between.

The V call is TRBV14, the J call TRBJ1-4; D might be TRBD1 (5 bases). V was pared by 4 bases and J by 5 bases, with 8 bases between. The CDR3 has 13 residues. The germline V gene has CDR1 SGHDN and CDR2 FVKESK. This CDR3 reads CASSRGLNEKLFF. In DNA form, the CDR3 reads TGTGCCAGCAGCCGGGGCCTAAATGAAAAACTGTTTTTT.

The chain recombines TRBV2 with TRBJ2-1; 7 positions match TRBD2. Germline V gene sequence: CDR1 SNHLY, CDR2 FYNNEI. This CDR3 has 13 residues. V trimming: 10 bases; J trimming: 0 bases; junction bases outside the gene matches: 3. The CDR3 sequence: CAIGTTSYNEQFF. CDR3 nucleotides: TGTGCCATCGGGACTACCTCCTACAATGAGCAGTTCTTC.

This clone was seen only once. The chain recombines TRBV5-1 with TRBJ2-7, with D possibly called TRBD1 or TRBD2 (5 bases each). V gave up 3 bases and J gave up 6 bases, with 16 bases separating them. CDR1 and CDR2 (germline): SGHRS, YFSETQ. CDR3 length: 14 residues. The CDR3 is CASSWGNGPREQYF. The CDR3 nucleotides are TGCGCCAGCAGCTGGGGGAATGGACCTCGCGAGCAGTACTTC.

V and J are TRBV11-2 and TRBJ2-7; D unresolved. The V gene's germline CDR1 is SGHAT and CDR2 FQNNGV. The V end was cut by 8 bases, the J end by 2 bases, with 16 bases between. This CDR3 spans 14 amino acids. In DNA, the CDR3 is TGTGCCAGCCGACCTAGACTCTCCACCTACGAGCAGTACTTC. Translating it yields CASRPRLSTYEQYF.

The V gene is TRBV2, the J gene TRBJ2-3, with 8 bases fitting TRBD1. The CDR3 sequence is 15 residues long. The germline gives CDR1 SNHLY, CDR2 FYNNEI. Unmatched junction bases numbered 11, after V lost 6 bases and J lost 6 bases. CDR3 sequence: CASRGGQAVWDTQYF. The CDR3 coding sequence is TGTGCCAGCAGGGGGGGACAGGCTGTATGGGATACGCAGTATTTT. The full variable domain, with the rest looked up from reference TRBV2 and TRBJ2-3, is EPEVTQTPSHQVTQMGQEVILRCVPISNHLYFYWYRQILGQKVEFLVSFYNNEISEKSEIFDDQFSVERPDGSNFTLKIRSTKLEDSAMYFCASRGGQAVWDTQYFGPGTRLTVL.

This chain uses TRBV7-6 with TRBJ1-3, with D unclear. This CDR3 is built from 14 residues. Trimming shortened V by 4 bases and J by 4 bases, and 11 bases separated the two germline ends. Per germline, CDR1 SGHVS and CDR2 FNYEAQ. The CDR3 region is CASSSNPRGNTIYF. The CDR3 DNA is TGTGCCAGCAGCTCCAACCCCAGGGGAAACACCATATATTTT.

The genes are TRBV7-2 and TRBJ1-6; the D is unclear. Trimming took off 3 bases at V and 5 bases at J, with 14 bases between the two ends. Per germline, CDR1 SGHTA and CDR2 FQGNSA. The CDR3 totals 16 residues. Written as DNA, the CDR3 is TGTGCCAGCAGCTTTGCGGGATCAGGACATAATTCACCCCTCCACTTT. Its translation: CASSFAGSGHNSPLHF.

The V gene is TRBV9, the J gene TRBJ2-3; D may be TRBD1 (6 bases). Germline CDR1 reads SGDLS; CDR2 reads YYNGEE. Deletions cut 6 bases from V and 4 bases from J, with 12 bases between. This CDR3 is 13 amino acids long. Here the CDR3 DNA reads TGTGCCAGCAATCATGAGGGGGCAGATACGCAGTATTTT. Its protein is CASNHEGADTQYF.

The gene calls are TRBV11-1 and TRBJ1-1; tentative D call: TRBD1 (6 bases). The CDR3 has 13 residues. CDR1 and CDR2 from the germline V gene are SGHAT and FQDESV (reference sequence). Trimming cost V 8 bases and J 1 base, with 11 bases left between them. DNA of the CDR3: TGTGCCAGCGGTATACAGGGGAACACTGAAGCTTTCTTT. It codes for CASGIQGNTEAFF.